The rows below give T cell receptor beta chains drawn from one sample of a study of blood T cell repertoires in COVID-19. Libraries were prepared by immunoSEQ multiplex PCR; TCRdb keeps only in-frame clonotypes and omits some of them. The sample consists of about 400,000 clones, 85% to 90% of them appearing once. The sequencing input was PBMCs or T cells enriched from blood (not recorded which). The source is a woman younger than 45 with acute COVID-19. Each CDR3 is given with its conserved first and last residue. Fields, in order: clone size, V gene, J gene, CDR3 length, D gene, CDR3 DNA, CDR3 protein. A D gene is named only where the DNA matches it firmly. Some rows have no size entry. The others give once, few or many, or a class for an expanded clone.

clone_size: -; v_call: TRBV6-5; j_call: TRBJ1-1; cdr3_length: 13; d_call: -; cdr3_nt: TGTGCCAGCAGCCAAACACCGAACACTGAAGCTTTCTTT; cdr3_aa: CASSQTPNTEAFF
clone_size: -; v_call: TRBV5-1; j_call: TRBJ1-1; cdr3_length: 19; d_call: TRBD1; cdr3_nt: TGCGCCAGCAGCTTGGTTTATGGGACAGGCGATTACCCGAACACTGAAGCTTTCTTT; cdr3_aa: CASSLVYGTGDYPNTEAFF
clone_size: -; v_call: TRBV3-1/TRBV3-2; j_call: TRBJ2-3; cdr3_length: 15; d_call: TRBD1; cdr3_nt: TGTGCCAGCAGCCCCACAGGGGGACAGGGAGATACGCAGTATTTT; cdr3_aa: CASSPTGGQGDTQYF
clone_size: -; v_call: TRBV30; j_call: TRBJ1-4; cdr3_length: 16; d_call: -; cdr3_nt: TGTGCCTGGAGGAGCTCTACAGGTTCAACTAATGAAAAACTGTTTTTT; cdr3_aa: CAWRSSTGSTNEKLFF
clone_size: few; v_call: TRBV3-1/TRBV3-2; j_call: TRBJ1-1; cdr3_length: 13; d_call: -; cdr3_nt: TGTGCCAGCAGCCTCAAGGGGGTCGGTGAAGCTTTCTTT; cdr3_aa: CASSLKGVGEAFF
clone_size: -; v_call: TRBV7-3; j_call: TRBJ1-2; cdr3_length: 14; d_call: TRBD1; cdr3_nt: TGTGCCAGCAGCCCCACCGGGACAGGGGGCGGCTACACCTTC; cdr3_aa: CASSPTGTGGGYTF
clone_size: once; v_call: TRBV19; j_call: TRBJ1-4; cdr3_length: 15; d_call: -; cdr3_nt: TGTGCCAGTAGTACCCCGGGACAAGTAAATGAAAAACTGTTTTTT; cdr3_aa: CASSTPGQVNEKLFF
clone_size: -; v_call: TRBV28; j_call: TRBJ2-7; cdr3_length: 10; d_call: -; cdr3_nt: TGTGCCAGCAGTTACAGGGAGCAGTACTTC; cdr3_aa: CASSYREQYF
clone_size: -; v_call: TRBV15; j_call: TRBJ2-3; cdr3_length: 14; d_call: TRBD2; cdr3_nt: TGTGCCACCAGCAGGGGACCGGGAGGGTCAACGCAGTATTTT; cdr3_aa: CATSRGPGGSTQYF
clone_size: once; v_call: TRBV11-2; j_call: TRBJ1-6; cdr3_length: 14; d_call: -; cdr3_nt: TGTGCCAGCAGCTCCGGGACTTCCAATTCACCCCTCCACTTT; cdr3_aa: CASSSGTSNSPLHF
clone_size: -; v_call: TRBV6-2/TRBV6-3; j_call: TRBJ1-5; cdr3_length: 18; d_call: TRBD1; cdr3_nt: TGTGCCAGCAGTTACCCTCTTTCCAGGGGGGCCCATGGTCAGCCCCAGCATTTT; cdr3_aa: CASSYPLSRGAHGQPQHF
clone_size: -; v_call: TRBV10-3; j_call: TRBJ1-5; cdr3_length: 13; d_call: -; cdr3_nt: TGTGCCGTGCGGGGGCGTGGAAATCAGCCCCAGCATTTT; cdr3_aa: CAVRGRGNQPQHF
clone_size: -; v_call: TRBV7-8; j_call: TRBJ1-5; cdr3_length: 17; d_call: TRBD1; cdr3_nt: TGTGCCAGCAGCTTACGCCGACAGGGGAGGGGTAATCAGCCCCAGCATTTT; cdr3_aa: CASSLRRQGRGNQPQHF
clone_size: few; v_call: TRBV12-5; j_call: TRBJ2-3; cdr3_length: 13; d_call: -; cdr3_nt: TGTGCTAGTGGTTTGGACTACAGGGACACGCAGTATTTT; cdr3_aa: CASGLDYRDTQYF
clone_size: few; v_call: TRBV2; j_call: TRBJ1-4; cdr3_length: 16; d_call: -; cdr3_nt: TGTGCCAGCAGTGAAGGGTTAGGCAGGGTCGGTGAAAAACTGTTTTTT; cdr3_aa: CASSEGLGRVGEKLFF
clone_size: -; v_call: TRBV24-1; j_call: TRBJ1-1; cdr3_length: 15; d_call: -; cdr3_nt: TGTTCTCCTGACAGGCCGCTATTAACCAACACTGAAGCTTTCTTT; cdr3_aa: CSPDRPLLTNTEAFF
clone_size: -; v_call: TRBV29-1; j_call: TRBJ1-1; cdr3_length: 15; d_call: -; cdr3_nt: TGCAGCGTTGAGGTTTGGGGGCTTCGGTACACTGAAGCTTTCTTT; cdr3_aa: CSVEVWGLRYTEAFF
clone_size: few; v_call: TRBV27; j_call: TRBJ1-2; cdr3_length: 14; d_call: -; cdr3_nt: TGTGCCAGCAGTCCATGGTCAGATAACTATGGCTACACCTTC; cdr3_aa: CASSPWSDNYGYTF
clone_size: -; v_call: TRBV27; j_call: TRBJ2-1; cdr3_length: 13; d_call: -; cdr3_nt: TGTGCCAGCATACACCCACAGGGAAATGAGCAGTTCTTC; cdr3_aa: CASIHPQGNEQFF
clone_size: -; v_call: TRBV7-8; j_call: TRBJ1-1; cdr3_length: 16; d_call: -; cdr3_nt: TGTGCCAGCAGCTTATCAGTGCAGGGTGAGAACACTGAAGCTTTCTTT; cdr3_aa: CASSLSVQGENTEAFF
clone_size: -; v_call: TRBV9; j_call: TRBJ2-7; cdr3_length: 16; d_call: TRBD1; cdr3_nt: TGTGCCAGCAGCGTAGCGCCGCAGGGGGCCCTCTACGAGCAGTACTTC; cdr3_aa: CASSVAPQGALYEQYF
clone_size: -; v_call: TRBV19; j_call: TRBJ2-1; cdr3_length: 11; d_call: -; cdr3_nt: TGTGCCAGTAGTCGGGACATTATCCAGTTCTTC; cdr3_aa: CASSRDIIQFF
clone_size: -; v_call: TRBV5-6; j_call: TRBJ1-3; cdr3_length: 17; d_call: TRBD1; cdr3_nt: TGTGCCAGCAGCCCCTCGACAGGGCTCGTACGCGGAAACACCATATATTTT; cdr3_aa: CASSPSTGLVRGNTIYF
clone_size: -; v_call: TRBV27; j_call: TRBJ1-1; cdr3_length: 14; d_call: -; cdr3_nt: TGTGCCAGCAGCTTTAAACAGGGGAACACTGAAGCTTTCTTT; cdr3_aa: CASSFKQGNTEAFF
clone_size: -; v_call: TRBV4-1; j_call: TRBJ1-1; cdr3_length: 13; d_call: TRBD1; cdr3_nt: TGCGCCAGCAGGGAACCGGGACAGGGGAGAGCTTTCTTT; cdr3_aa: CASREPGQGRAFF
clone_size: -; v_call: TRBV29-1; j_call: TRBJ1-6; cdr3_length: 15; d_call: -; cdr3_nt: TGCAGCGCCCGTATAGGCCTAGATGGAAATTCACCCCTCCACTTT; cdr3_aa: CSARIGLDGNSPLHF
clone_size: -; v_call: TRBV7-2; j_call: TRBJ2-7; cdr3_length: 13; d_call: -; cdr3_nt: TGTGCCAGCAGCTTACAGGGTGGGGACGAGCAGTACTTC; cdr3_aa: CASSLQGGDEQYF
clone_size: -; v_call: TRBV19; j_call: TRBJ2-1; cdr3_length: 16; d_call: TRBD1; cdr3_nt: TGTGCCAGTAGTATATCGACAGGGGGGGTTTACAATGAGCAGTTCTTC; cdr3_aa: CASSISTGGVYNEQFF
clone_size: -; v_call: TRBV5-1; j_call: TRBJ2-2; cdr3_length: 13; d_call: -; cdr3_nt: TGCGCCAGCAGGCACAGGAACACCGGGGAGCTGTTTTTT; cdr3_aa: CASRHRNTGELFF
clone_size: -; v_call: TRBV12-5; j_call: TRBJ1-4; cdr3_length: 16; d_call: -; cdr3_nt: TGTGCTAGTGGCGATGGGCCCCCCGAACTCGGTGAAAAACTGTTTTTT; cdr3_aa: CASGDGPPELGEKLFF
clone_size: -; v_call: TRBV9; j_call: TRBJ1-2; cdr3_length: 14; d_call: -; cdr3_nt: TGTGCCAGCAGCCCCTCCGGGACACCGTATGGCTACACCTTC; cdr3_aa: CASSPSGTPYGYTF